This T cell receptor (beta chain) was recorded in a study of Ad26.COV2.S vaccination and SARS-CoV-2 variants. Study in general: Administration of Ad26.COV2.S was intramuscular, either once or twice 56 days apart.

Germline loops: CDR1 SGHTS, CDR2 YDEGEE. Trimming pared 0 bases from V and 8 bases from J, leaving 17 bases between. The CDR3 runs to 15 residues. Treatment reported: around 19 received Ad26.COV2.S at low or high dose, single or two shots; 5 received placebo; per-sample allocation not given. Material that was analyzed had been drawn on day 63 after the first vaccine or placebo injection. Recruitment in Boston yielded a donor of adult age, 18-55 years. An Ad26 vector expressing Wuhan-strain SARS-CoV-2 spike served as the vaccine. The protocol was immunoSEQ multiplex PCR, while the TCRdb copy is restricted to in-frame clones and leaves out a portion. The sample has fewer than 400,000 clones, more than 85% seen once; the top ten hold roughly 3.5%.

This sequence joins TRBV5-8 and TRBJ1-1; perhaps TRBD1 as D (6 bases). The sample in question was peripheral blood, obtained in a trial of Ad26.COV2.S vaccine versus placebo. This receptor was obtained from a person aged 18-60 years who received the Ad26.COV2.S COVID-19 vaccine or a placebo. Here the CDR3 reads CASSLGGQGTVEAFF. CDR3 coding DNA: TGTGCCAGCAGCTTGGGAGGCCAGGGGACCGTGGAAGCTTTCTTT.